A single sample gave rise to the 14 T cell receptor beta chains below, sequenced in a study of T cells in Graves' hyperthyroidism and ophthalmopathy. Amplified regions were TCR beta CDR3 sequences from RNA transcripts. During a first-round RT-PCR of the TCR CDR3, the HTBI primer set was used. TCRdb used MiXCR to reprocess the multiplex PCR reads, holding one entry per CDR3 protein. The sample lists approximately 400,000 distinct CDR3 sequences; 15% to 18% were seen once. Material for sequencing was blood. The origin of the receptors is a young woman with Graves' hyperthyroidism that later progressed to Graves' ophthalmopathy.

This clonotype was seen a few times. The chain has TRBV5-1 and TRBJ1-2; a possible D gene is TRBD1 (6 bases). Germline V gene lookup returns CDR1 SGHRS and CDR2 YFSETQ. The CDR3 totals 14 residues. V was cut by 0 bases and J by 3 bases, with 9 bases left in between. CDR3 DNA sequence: TGCGCCAGCAGCTTGGTGGACAGACACTATGGCTACACCTTC. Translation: CASSLVDRHYGYTF. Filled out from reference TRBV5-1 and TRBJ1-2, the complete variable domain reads KAGVTQTPRYLIKTRGQQVTLSCSPISGHRSVSWYQQTPGQGLQFLFEYFSETQRNKGNFPGRFSGRQFSNSRSEMNVSTLELGDSALYLCASSLVDRHYGYTFGSGTRLTVV.

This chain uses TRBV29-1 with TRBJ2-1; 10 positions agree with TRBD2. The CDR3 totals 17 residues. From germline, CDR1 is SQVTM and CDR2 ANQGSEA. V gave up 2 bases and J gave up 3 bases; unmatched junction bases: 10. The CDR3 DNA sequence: TGCAGCGTTGAACCCACAAGCCCTAGCGGGGGCTACAATGAGCAGTTCTTC. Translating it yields CSVEPTSPSGGYNEQFF.

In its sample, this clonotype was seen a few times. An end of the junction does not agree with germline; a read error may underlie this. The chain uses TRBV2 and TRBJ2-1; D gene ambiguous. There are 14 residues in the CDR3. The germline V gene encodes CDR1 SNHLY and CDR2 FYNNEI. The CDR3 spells CASKSPESVNKQFF. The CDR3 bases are TGTGCCAGCAAGTCCCCGGAGAGCGTCAATAAGCAGTTCTTC.

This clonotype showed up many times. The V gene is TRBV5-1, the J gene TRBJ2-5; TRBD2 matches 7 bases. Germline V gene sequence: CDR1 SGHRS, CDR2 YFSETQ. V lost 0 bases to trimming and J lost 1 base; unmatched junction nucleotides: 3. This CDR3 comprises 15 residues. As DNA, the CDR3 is TGCGCCAGCAGCTTGGGGCCTAGCGGCCAAGAGACCCAGTACTTC. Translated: CASSLGPSGQETQYF. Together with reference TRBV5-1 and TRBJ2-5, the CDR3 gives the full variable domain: KAGVTQTPRYLIKTRGQQVTLSCSPISGHRSVSWYQQTPGQGLQFLFEYFSETQRNKGNFPGRFSGRQFSNSRSEMNVSTLELGDSALYLCASSLGPSGQETQYFGPGTRLLVL.

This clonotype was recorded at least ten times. In DNA, the CDR3 is TGTGCCAGCAGTTACGCGGGACAGGTCTACGAGCAGTACTTC. Translation: CASSYAGQVYEQYF. The chain uses TRBV6-2 or TRBV6-3 and TRBJ2-7, with 8 bases aligning to TRBD1. The junction had 3 bases not matched to a gene; V was cut back by 2 bases and J by 3 bases. Germline CDR1 MNHEY, CDR2 SVGEGT. CDR3 length: 14 residues.

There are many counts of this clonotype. CDR3 sequence reads: CASGLRPLGQDTYGYTF. CDR3 DNA sequence: TGTGCTAGTGGACTCCGACCGTTGGGACAGGATACCTATGGCTACACCTTC. This chain joins TRBV12-5 and TRBJ1-2; 8 bases line up with TRBD1. This CDR3 contains 17 residues. Germline CDR1 LGHNT, CDR2 FRNRAP. V dropped 6 bases and J dropped 4; count of bases not matched to a gene: 16.

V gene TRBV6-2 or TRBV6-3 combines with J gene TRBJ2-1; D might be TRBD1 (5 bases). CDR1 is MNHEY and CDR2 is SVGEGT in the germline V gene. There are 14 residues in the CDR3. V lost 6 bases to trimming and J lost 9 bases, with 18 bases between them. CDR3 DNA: TGTGCCAGCAGCTCCGTCCTTGGGGCGGTTGAGCAGTTCTTC. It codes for CASSSVLGAVEQFF.

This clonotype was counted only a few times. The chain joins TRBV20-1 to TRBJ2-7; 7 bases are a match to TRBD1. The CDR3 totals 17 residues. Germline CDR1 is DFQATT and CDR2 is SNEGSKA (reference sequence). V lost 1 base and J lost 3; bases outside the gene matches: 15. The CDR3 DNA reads TGCAGTGCTAGAGTGGGGTCCCGGACAGGATTCAGCTACGAGCAGTACTTC. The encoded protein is CSARVGSRTGFSYEQYF.

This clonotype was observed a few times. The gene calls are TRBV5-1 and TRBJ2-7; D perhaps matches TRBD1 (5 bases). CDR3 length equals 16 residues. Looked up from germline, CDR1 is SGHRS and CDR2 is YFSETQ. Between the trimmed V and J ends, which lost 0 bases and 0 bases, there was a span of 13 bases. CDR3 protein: CASSLGPDRISYEQYF. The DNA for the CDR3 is TGCGCCAGCAGCTTGGGGCCCGACAGAATCTCCTACGAGCAGTACTTC. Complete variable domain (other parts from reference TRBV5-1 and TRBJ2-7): KAGVTQTPRYLIKTRGQQVTLSCSPISGHRSVSWYQQTPGQGLQFLFEYFSETQRNKGNFPGRFSGRQFSNSRSEMNVSTLELGDSALYLCASSLGPDRISYEQYFGPGTRLTVT.

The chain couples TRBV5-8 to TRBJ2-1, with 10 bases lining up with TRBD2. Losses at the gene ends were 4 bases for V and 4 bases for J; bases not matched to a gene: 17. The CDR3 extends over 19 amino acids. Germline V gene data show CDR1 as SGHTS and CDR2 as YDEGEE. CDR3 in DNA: TGTGCCAGCAGCCCCTCTAGCGGGGGAAGTCAACACCTATACAATGAGCAGTTCTTC. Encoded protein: CASSPSSGGSQHLYNEQFF.

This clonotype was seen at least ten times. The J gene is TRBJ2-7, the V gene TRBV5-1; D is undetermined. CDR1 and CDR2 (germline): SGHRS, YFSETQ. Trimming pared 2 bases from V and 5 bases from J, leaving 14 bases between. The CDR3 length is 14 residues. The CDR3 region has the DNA TGCGCCAGCAGCTTTGACCCCTACCTCAACGAGCAGTACTTC. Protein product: CASSFDPYLNEQYF.

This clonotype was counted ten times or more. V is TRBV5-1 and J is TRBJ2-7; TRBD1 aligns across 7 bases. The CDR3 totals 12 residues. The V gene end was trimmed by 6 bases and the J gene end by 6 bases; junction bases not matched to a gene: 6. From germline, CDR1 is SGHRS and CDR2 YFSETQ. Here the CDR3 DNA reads TGCGCCAGCACCGGGACAGCCCGCGAGCAGTACTTC. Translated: CASTGTAREQYF.

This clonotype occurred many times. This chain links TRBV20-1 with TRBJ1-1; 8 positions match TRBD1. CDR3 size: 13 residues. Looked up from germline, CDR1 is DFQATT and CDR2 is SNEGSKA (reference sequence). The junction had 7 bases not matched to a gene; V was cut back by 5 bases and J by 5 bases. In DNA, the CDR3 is TGCAGTGCTCAGGACAGGGCCTTGACTGAAGCTTTCTTT. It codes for CSAQDRALTEAFF.

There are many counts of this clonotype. This chain's CDR3 is CASSPRQGNQPQHF. The CDR3 bases are TGTGCCAGCAGTCCTAGACAGGGCAATCAGCCCCAGCATTTT. The chain employs TRBV28 and TRBJ1-5; weak D call: TRBD1 (6 bases). V was trimmed by 5 bases and J by 2 bases, leaving 10 bases between them. The CDR3 sequence is 14 residues long. CDR1 and CDR2 from the germline V gene are MDHEN and SYDVKM.